This T cell receptor (beta chain) came from a study of blood T cell repertoires in COVID-19. The wider study: In each case, the material was cDNA or gDNA derived from T cells, B-cell-depleted T cells, or PBMCs.

Generated by immunoSEQ multiplex PCR, the TCRdb table keeps only in-frame clones and is missing some. The top ten clones hold about 6.8% of a sample with about 300,000 clones, around 89% of them seen once. Trimming at V came to 3 bases and at J to 3 bases, leaving 3 bases not matched to a gene. Germline values: CDR1 LGHDT, CDR2 YNNKEL (reference sequence). The CDR3 is 14 residues long. The TCR sequence derives from a man aged 18 to 30 who had recovered from COVID-19. Sequencing was performed on peripheral blood. V usage is TRBV3-1 (or the pseudogene TRBV3-2) and J usage is TRBJ2-7; TRBD1 agrees at 9 bases. CDR3 DNA sequence: TGTGCCAGCAGCCAGGGGGACAGGGTCTACGAGCAGTACTTC. Protein product: CASSQGDRVYEQYF.